This TCR beta chain was recovered during a study of blood T cell repertoires in COVID-19. The V end lost 0 bases, the J end lost 3 bases, and 24 bases lay between the germline ends. This CDR3 has 20 residues. Germline values: CDR1 LGHDT, CDR2 YNNKEL (reference sequence). Measured with immunoSEQ multiplex PCR; TCRdb has only the in-frame clones, and not every one. The repertoire holds hundreds of thousands of clones, roughly nine tenths seen once, with more than 0.8% in the top ten. The V call is TRBV3-1 (or the pseudogene TRBV3-2), the J call TRBJ2-1, with D perhaps matching TRBD2 (7 bases). Sequences were obtained from PBMCs or T cells enriched from blood (not recorded which). This receptor was identified in a woman aged 25 to 39 who had recovered from COVID-19. As DNA, the CDR3 is TGTGCCAGCAGCCAAGATCTTGGACGGGGGGCGAAAAATTTCTACAATGAGCAGTTCTTC. This translates into CASSQDLGRGAKNFYNEQFF.